These 21 T cell receptor beta chains came from one sample sequenced in a study of regulatory T cells in long-lasting Graves disease. Time point noted: newly diagnosed GD, antithyroid drugs for less than 3 months. The TCR library used RNA extracted from PBMCs. Arm-PCR with iRepertoire HTBI primers amplified the CDR3 regions for these TCR beta libraries. In TCRdb, the multiplex PCR reads were re-called with MiXCR into one record per CDR3 protein. Of over 500,000 distinct CDR3 sequences in the sample, about 15% were seen once. This sample was shared with a second study, whose subject was T cells in Graves' hyperthyroidism and ophthalmopathy.

Here the sequenced sample was peripheral blood mononuclear cells (PBMCs), taken at new diagnosis, from a patient treated with antithyroid drugs. The receptors shown here come from a young man with Graves disease.

J is TRBJ1-6 and V is TRBV12-3 or TRBV12-4; no reliable D call. Trimming removed 8 bases from V and 0 bases from J, with 11 bases in between. The CDR3 loop spans 15 amino acids. For the CDR3, the DNA is TGTGCCAGCGGGTCCGATAGCTCCTATAATTCACCCCTCCACTTT. It yields the protein CASGSDSSYNSPLHF.

In this sample, this clonotype turned up many times. The V and J genes are TRBV5-1 and TRBJ2-7, with D maybe TRBD2 (5 bases). Trimming shortened V by 0 bases and J by 0 bases, and 16 bases separated the two germline ends. The CDR3 spans 17 residues. Germline CDR1 and CDR2: SGHRS and YFSETQ. The CDR3 DNA reads as TGCGCCAGCAGCTTGGCAAGGGCTAGCCTGAGCTCCTACGAGCAGTACTTC. The encoded protein is CASSLARASLSSYEQYF.

This clonotype was seen a handful of times. The chain combines TRBV20-1 with TRBJ1-2, with a possible D match to TRBD1 (5 bases). Looked up from germline, CDR1 is DFQATT and CDR2 is SNEGSKA (reference sequence). The CDR3 contains 14 residues. Trimming removed 6 bases from V and 5 bases from J, with 19 bases in between. CDR3 protein: CSAAGRLHVYGYTF. CDR3 bases: TGCAGTGCAGCAGGGAGACTTCATGTTTATGGCTACACCTTC.

The rearrangement links TRBV2 to TRBJ2-4; D gene ambiguous. The CDR3 length is 13 residues. Between the trimmed V and J ends, which lost 11 bases and 1 base, there was a span of 12 bases. Germline values: CDR1 SNHLY, CDR2 FYNNEI. The CDR3: CARTGPAKNIQYF. Written as DNA, the CDR3 is TGTGCCCGCACCGGCCCGGCCAAAAACATTCAGTACTTC.

This rearrangement joins TRBV4-1 to TRBJ2-1; no clear D. V shed 5 bases and J shed 0 bases, with 8 bases lying between them. In germline, CDR1 is MGHRA, CDR2 YSYEKL. The CDR3 runs to 14 residues. The CDR3 bases are TGCGCCAGCAGCGCACCGAGCTCCTACAATGAGCAGTTCTTC. It translates to CASSAPSSYNEQFF.

In its sample, this clonotype was seen many times. This chain links TRBV2 with TRBJ2-5, with 14 bases matching TRBD2. This CDR3 is 14 amino acids long. Trimming took 6 bases from V and 4 from J; bases not matched to a gene: 1. Germline lookup yields CDR1 SNHLY and CDR2 FYNNEI. The CDR3 DNA reads as TGTGCCAGCAGCGGACTAGCGGGAGGAGAGACCCAGTACTTC. Translation gives CASSGLAGGETQYF.

This clonotype was counted many times. The CDR3 spells CASSRGSYNEQFF. CDR3 DNA: TGTGCCAGCAGCAGGGGGTCCTACAATGAGCAGTTCTTC. V usage is TRBV6-2 or TRBV6-3 and J usage is TRBJ2-1; TRBD1 matches at 7 bases. The CDR3 is 13 residues long. Per germline, CDR1 MNHEY and CDR2 SVGEGT. V lost 6 bases to trimming and J lost 1 base; unmatched junction nucleotides: 0.

This clonotype appeared many times. The CDR3 loop reads CASRYGNEQFF. The CDR3, as DNA: TGTGCCAGCAGATATGGGAATGAGCAGTTCTTC. The rearrangement joins TRBV11-2 to TRBJ2-1; unclear D gene. The V gene lost 6 bases and the J gene lost 7 bases, with 7 bases spanning the gap. CDR1 and CDR2 (germline): SGHAT, FQNNGV. The CDR3 runs 11 residues. The complete variable domain, with remaining parts taken from reference TRBV11-2 and TRBJ2-1, reads EAGVAQSPRYKIIEKRQSVAFWCNPISGHATLYWYQQILGQGPKLLIQFQNNGVVDDSQLPKDRFSAERLKGVDSTLKIQPAKLEDSAVYLCASRYGNEQFFGPGTRLTVL.

Here the CDR3 reads CASGGQGAETQYF. The DNA for the CDR3 is TGTGCTAGTGGGGGACAGGGGGCGGAGACCCAGTACTTC. The gene calls are TRBV12-5 and TRBJ2-5; 12 nucleotides match TRBD1. Germline V gives CDR1 LGHNT, CDR2 FRNRAP. This CDR3 spans 13 amino acids. The junction had 1 base not matched to a gene; V was cut back by 6 bases and J by 5 bases.

This clonotype occurred many times. V gene TRBV5-1 combines with J gene TRBJ2-1; 10 bases are a match to TRBD2. The junction had 4 bases not matched to a gene; V was cut back by 7 bases and J by 6 bases. Germline V gives CDR1 SGHRS, CDR2 YFSETQ. This CDR3 contains 13 residues. The CDR3 coding sequence is TGCGCCAGCCGCTCTAGCGGGAGCAATGAGCAGTTCTTC. It translates to CASRSSGSNEQFF.

The gene calls are TRBV15 and TRBJ2-7; the D gene could be TRBD1 or TRBD2 (5 bases each). The CDR3 spans 12 residues. Per the germline V gene, CDR1 is LNHNV and CDR2 is YYDKDF (reference sequence). The V end lost 3 bases, the J end lost 6 bases, and 9 bases lay between the germline ends. The CDR3 DNA reads TGTGCCACCAGCAGGCAGAGGGGCGAGCAGTACTTC. Residues: CATSRQRGEQYF.

In this sample, this clonotype turned up a few times. One end of the junction fails to match germline, which may point to a read error. The DNA of the CDR3 is TGCAGTGCTTTGGGTGGGACAGGGACGCAGTCTTTT. Translated, it gives CSALGGTGTQSF. The V call is TRBV20-1, the J call TRBJ2-1; 9 nucleotides line up with TRBD1. The CDR3 runs 12 residues. Germline assignment: CDR1 DFQATT and CDR2 SNEGSKA (reference sequence).

This clonotype was counted only a few times. This chain links TRBV4-1 with TRBJ1-5; D call uncertain. V was clipped by 3 bases and J by 4 bases, with 19 bases between them. The germline gives CDR1 MGHRA, CDR2 YSYEKL. CDR3 length: 17 amino acids. CDR3 in amino acids: CASSHPGARAENQPQHF. The CDR3 region has the DNA TGCGCCAGCAGCCATCCGGGAGCAAGGGCGGAAAATCAGCCCCAGCATTTT.

This clonotype has only a few counts. The chain uses TRBV20-1 and TRBJ1-6, with TRBD1 matching 11 bases. Trimming removed 5 bases from V and 7 bases from J; junction bases left unmatched: 7. Germline V lookup: CDR1 DFQATT, CDR2 SNEGSKA (reference sequence). The CDR3 is 15 residues long. Here the CDR3 reads CSAPRTGGLNSPLHF. CDR3 coding DNA: TGCAGTGCTCCCAGGACAGGGGGCTTGAATTCACCCCTCCACTTT.

This clonotype has at least ten counts. This chain uses TRBV6-1 with TRBJ2-5; TRBD2 agrees at 11 bases. Germline assignment: CDR1 MNHNS and CDR2 SASEGT. J was trimmed by 4 bases and V by 5 bases; bases with no gene match: 9. CDR3 length: 16 amino acids. Here the CDR3 DNA reads TGTGCCAGCAGTAAGACTAGCGGGATCATTGGAGAGACCCAGTACTTC. Residues: CASSKTSGIIGETQYF.

This clonotype was counted at least ten times. J is TRBJ2-3 and V is TRBV20-1, with 12 bases aligning to TRBD2. Germline V gene data show CDR1 as DFQATT and CDR2 as SNEGSKA (reference sequence). The CDR3 has 15 amino acids. J gave up 3 bases and V 6 bases, and 7 bases lay outside the gene matches. This chain's CDR3 is CSAIRGLAGTDTQYF. CDR3 DNA: TGCAGTGCCATCCGAGGACTAGCGGGAACAGATACGCAGTATTTT.

This clonotype showed up many times. This chain joins TRBV2 and TRBJ2-5; TRBD2 agrees at 10 bases. V lost 4 bases, J lost 5 bases, and 13 bases stayed unmatched. Germline CDR1 and CDR2: SNHLY and FYNNEI. This CDR3 is built from 17 residues. The CDR3 DNA follows: TGTGCCAGCAGTGGTGATTCGGCTAGCGGGAGCCGGGAGACCCAGTACTTC. It is translated as CASSGDSASGSRETQYF. The full variable domain, with the rest looked up from reference TRBV2 and TRBJ2-5, is EPEVTQTPSHQVTQMGQEVILRCVPISNHLYFYWYRQILGQKVEFLVSFYNNEISEKSEIFDDQFSVERPDGSNFTLKIRSTKLEDSAMYFCASSGDSASGSRETQYFGPGTRLLVL.

This clonotype was detected ten times or more. The rearrangement links TRBV19 to TRBJ2-3, with 9 bases lining up with TRBD2. This CDR3 spans 15 amino acids. CDR1 is LNHDA, CDR2 SQIVND, per germline (reference sequence). Trimming took 4 bases from V and 0 from J; bases not matched to a gene: 2. CDR3 residues: CASSTTSGSTDTQYF. DNA for the CDR3: TGTGCCAGTAGTACGACTAGCGGTAGCACAGATACGCAGTATTTT.

This clonotype was counted ten times or more. This rearrangement joins TRBV12-3 or TRBV12-4 to TRBJ2-3; 11 positions agree with TRBD2. The CDR3 spans 16 residues. Germline trimming cut 1 base from V and 1 base from J; bases unmatched to any gene: 1. CDR3 DNA sequence: TGTGCCAGCAGTTTAGTACTAGCGGGGGGCACAGATACGCAGTATTTT. Protein sequence: CASSLVLAGGTDTQYF.

This clonotype was recorded many times. This chain's CDR3 is CASGVTSGFGTDTQYF. The CDR3 DNA reads TGTGCTAGTGGGGTGACTAGCGGGTTCGGGACAGATACGCAGTATTTT. The chain links TRBV12-5 to TRBJ2-3; 10 bases align to TRBD2. This CDR3 has 16 residues. CDR1 and CDR2 from the germline V gene are LGHNT and FRNRAP. The junction had 9 bases not matched to a gene; V was cut back by 6 bases and J by 3 bases.

This clonotype was seen many times. The V and J genes are TRBV24-1 and TRBJ2-1; 9 nucleotides align to TRBD2. Germline CDR1 and CDR2: KGHDR and SFDVKD. CDR3 length equals 17 residues. J was trimmed by 0 bases and V by 9 bases; bases with no gene match: 11. The CDR3 nucleotides are TGTGCCACCTCTCTAGCGGGAAGGGGGTGCTCCTACAATGAGCAGTTCTTC. It translates to CATSLAGRGCSYNEQFF.